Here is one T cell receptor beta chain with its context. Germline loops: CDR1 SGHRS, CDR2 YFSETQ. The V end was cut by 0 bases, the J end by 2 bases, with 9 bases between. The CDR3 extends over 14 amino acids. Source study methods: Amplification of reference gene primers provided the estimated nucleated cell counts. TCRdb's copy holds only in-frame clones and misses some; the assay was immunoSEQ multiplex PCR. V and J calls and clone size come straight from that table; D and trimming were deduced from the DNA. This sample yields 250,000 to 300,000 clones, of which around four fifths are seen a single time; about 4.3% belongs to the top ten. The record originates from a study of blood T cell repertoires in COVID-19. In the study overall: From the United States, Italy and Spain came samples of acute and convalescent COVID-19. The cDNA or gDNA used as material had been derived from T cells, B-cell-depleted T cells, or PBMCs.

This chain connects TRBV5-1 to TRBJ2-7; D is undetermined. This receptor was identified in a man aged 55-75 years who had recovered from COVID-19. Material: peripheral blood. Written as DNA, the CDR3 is TGCGCCAGCAGCTTGGCTCACGACACCTACGAGCAGTACTTC. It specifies CASSLAHDTYEQYF.